This T cell receptor beta chain is drawn from a study of long-term antiretroviral therapy in people with HIV. Looked up from germline, CDR1 is SGHKS and CDR2 is YYEKEE (reference sequence). The CDR3 spans 17 residues. Trimming took 4 bases from V and 4 from J, leaving 18 bases between them. Samples were assayed with immunoSEQ v3.0 at survey level. Profiled with immunoSEQ multiplex PCR; TCRdb holds only in-frame clones, not every one. The table records approximately 15,000 clones, about 80% of them present only once. The sequencing used unsorted PBMCs, collected just before starting antiretroviral therapy. The chain combines TRBV5-5 with TRBJ2-6; no definite D call. This sequence was found in a man aged 35-49 years with HIV. This chain's CDR3 is CASSPRVAVAGANVLTF. The CDR3 coding sequence is TGTGCCAGCAGCCCCCGGGTTGCGGTGGCGGGGGCCAACGTCCTGACTTTC.